This is a list of T cell receptor beta chains from one sample in a study of shared clonotypes between healthy human individuals. This table comes from immunoSEQ multiplex PCR, and its TCRdb copy is limited to in-frame clones, with some not included. This table has 2,500,000 or so clones, roughly 93% appearing once. Sequenced: naive CD4+ T cells from PBMCs. The source is a young man in good health. Some clones in this sample may be carry-over from other donors' samples. Both conserved end residues are part of each CDR3. A D gene is named only where the DNA matches it firmly. A clone size is listed for some rows: how often the clone was seen (once, few, many), or a class if it is expanded.

abundance,j_gene,d_gene,v_gene,CDR3nt,CDR3aa
.,TRBJ2-1,.,TRBV19,TGTGCCAGTAGTAAATTCGGTGGGACAAGAGGGAATGAGCAGTTCTTC,CASSKFGGTRGNEQFF
.,TRBJ2-3,TRBD1,TRBV7-6,TGTGCCAGCAGCTTGGGGACAGGGGGCCTTCACGGAGATACGCAGTATTTT,CASSLGTGGLHGDTQYF
.,TRBJ2-5,TRBD2,TRBV28,TGTGCCAGCAGTTTTCTTGGGGGAGGGACCCAAGAGACCCAGTACTTC,CASSFLGGGTQETQYF
.,TRBJ1-5,TRBD1,TRBV27,TGTGCCAGCAGTTCTCTCGACAGGGGGCCTCAGCCCCAGCATTTT,CASSSLDRGPQPQHF
.,TRBJ1-5,.,TRBV29-1,TGCAGCGTCGGACCGTCGAGCAATCAGCCCCAGCATTTT,CSVGPSSNQPQHF
.,TRBJ1-5,.,TRBV28,TGTGCCAGCAGTTCGGGCCGTCAGCCCCAGCATTTT,CASSSGRQPQHF
.,TRBJ1-2,.,TRBV6-1,TGTGCCAGCAGTGGGATTGGAAGGGAAACGAGGGGCTACACCTTC,CASSGIGRETRGYTF
.,TRBJ2-3,TRBD1,TRBV2,TGTGCCAGCAGTGAACAGGGGGCTAGCACAGATACGCAGTATTTT,CASSEQGASTDTQYF
.,TRBJ2-7,TRBD1,TRBV28,TGTGCCAGCAGTTCCGGACAGGGGCCCCTATACGAGCAGTACTTC,CASSSGQGPLYEQYF
once,TRBJ1-1,.,TRBV4-2,TGTGCCAGCAGCCAGCGGACGGAACCGAACACTGAAGCTTTCTTT,CASSQRTEPNTEAFF
.,TRBJ2-3,TRBD1,TRBV5-1,TGCGCCAGCAGCTTCGGGACAGGGGTTCCAGATACGCAGTATTTT,CASSFGTGVPDTQYF
once,TRBJ1-1,.,TRBV7-3,TGTGCCAGCAGCATCCAGGGTTTGGACACTGAAGCTTTCTTT,CASSIQGLDTEAFF
once,TRBJ2-2,.,TRBV4-3,TGCGCCAGCAGCCAAGACAGGTGGAACACCGGGGAGCTGTTTTTT,CASSQDRWNTGELFF
.,TRBJ2-6,.,TRBV9,TGTGCCAGCAGCGCCACGAACAGGGTTTCTACTTCTGGGGCCAACGTCCTGACTTTC,CASSATNRVSTSGANVLTF
.,TRBJ2-7,.,TRBV6-1,TGTGCCAGCAGTTACGGGGCCGAGCAGTACTTC,CASSYGAEQYF
.,TRBJ1-1,.,TRBV7-9,TGTGCCAGCAGTCGGGACCTTGGAGCTTTCTTT,CASSRDLGAFF
.,TRBJ2-7,TRBD1,TRBV11-2,TGTGCCAGCAGCACGACAGGGTTGAATGAGCAGTACTTC,CASSTTGLNEQYF
.,TRBJ2-2,.,TRBV2,TGTGCCAGCAGTGAATGGACAGTCGCCGGGGAGCTGTTTTTT,CASSEWTVAGELFF
once,TRBJ2-3,TRBD2,TRBV5-4,TGTGCCAGCAGGACTAGCGGGTTCACAGATACGCAGTATTTT,CASRTSGFTDTQYF
.,TRBJ2-7,.,TRBV5-1,TGCGCCAGCAGCTCCGGGATCAGAATGGCCGAGCAGTACTTC,CASSSGIRMAEQYF
.,TRBJ1-1,.,TRBV2,TGTGCCAGCAGCGGACCATCACAGGCCGCTTTCTTT,CASSGPSQAAFF
.,TRBJ2-7,TRBD1,TRBV7-2,TGTGCCAGCAGCCAATGGACAGGGCCCTACGAGCAGTACTTC,CASSQWTGPYEQYF
once,TRBJ2-5,TRBD2,TRBV18,TGTGCCAGCTCACTCGAGGGAGGGAAAGAGACCCAGTACTTC,CASSLEGGKETQYF
once,TRBJ2-3,.,TRBV28,TGTGCCAGCAGTTTAGAAACAGATACGCAGTATTTT,CASSLETDTQYF
.,TRBJ2-2,.,TRBV7-8,TGTGCCAGCAGCCCGACCACAGGGTTCGGGGAGCTGTTTTTT,CASSPTTGFGELFF
.,TRBJ2-7,TRBD2,TRBV13,TGTGCCAGCAGCTCACTAACTAGCGGGCCCACCTACGAGCAGTACTTC,CASSSLTSGPTYEQYF
.,TRBJ2-5,.,TRBV5-6,TGTGCCAGCAGCTTGGAGTTTAGGGAGACCCAGTACTTC,CASSLEFRETQYF
.,TRBJ2-2,.,TRBV10-3,TGTGCCATCAGTGAGAATACCCCGGGCACCGGGGAGCTGTTTTTT,CAISENTPGTGELFF
.,TRBJ2-5,TRBD2,TRBV29-1,TGCACCGCGGGGGTGGAGACCCAGTACTTC,CTAGVETQYF
.,TRBJ2-7,TRBD1,TRBV4-2,TGTGCCAGCAGCCGGGATCGGGGACAGGGAACTGCCGAGCAGTACTTC,CASSRDRGQGTAEQYF
.,TRBJ1-2,TRBD1,TRBV28,TGTGCCAGCAGTTTGGGGGGACAGGGGCGGTATGGCTACACCTTC,CASSLGGQGRYGYTF
.,TRBJ2-1,TRBD2,TRBV19,TGTGCCACCCGTGAGCGGGAACCCACCTACAATGAGCAGTTCTTC,CATREREPTYNEQFF
.,TRBJ2-5,TRBD1,TRBV27,TGTGCCAGCAGTCGTGGGACAGGGGGATCGGGGACCCAGTACTTC,CASSRGTGGSGTQYF
.,TRBJ2-1,TRBD2,TRBV19,TGTGCCAGTATCGGCAGACTAGCGGGATACCCCTACAATGAGCAGTTCTTC,CASIGRLAGYPYNEQFF
.,TRBJ2-7,TRBD2,TRBV29-1,TGCAGCGTTGAAAGTAGCGGGGGTTGGGGCGAGCAGTACTTC,CSVESSGGWGEQYF
.,TRBJ2-6,TRBD1,TRBV5-4,TGTGCCAGCAGCTCACCTCAGGGGGCGCATGGGGCCAACGTCCTGACTTTC,CASSSPQGAHGANVLTF
.,TRBJ1-4,.,TRBV5-1,TGCGCCAGCAGCTTGGACAGGGTGGGTAATGAAAAACTGTTTTTT,CASSLDRVGNEKLFF
.,TRBJ2-3,.,TRBV15,TGTGCCACCAGCAGAGATCATTTGTTACCTCCAGATACGCAGTATTTT,CATSRDHLLPPDTQYF
.,TRBJ2-3,.,TRBV9,TGTGCCAGCAGCGAGAGACCCTATTCAGATACGCAGTATTTT,CASSERPYSDTQYF
.,TRBJ2-7,TRBD1,TRBV7-8,TGTGCCAGCAGCTTAAATCCAGGGGGCGGCGACGAGCAGTACTTC,CASSLNPGGGDEQYF
.,TRBJ2-4,TRBD2,TRBV18,TGTGCCAGCTCACCGTCCATGATAGCGGGGGGAATTCAGTACTTC,CASSPSMIAGGIQYF
.,TRBJ1-1,.,TRBV7-2,TGTGCCAGCAGCGGCTCGGGAGCGCGGAACACTGAAGCTTTCTTT,CASSGSGARNTEAFF
.,TRBJ1-4,TRBD1,TRBV30,TGTGCCTGGAGTGACGACAGGGAACGGAATGAAAAACTGTTTTTT,CAWSDDRERNEKLFF
.,TRBJ1-4,.,TRBV6-5,TGTGCCAGCAGTTACGGTGAAAAACTGTTTTTT,CASSYGEKLFF
.,TRBJ1-4,TRBD1,TRBV6-5,TGTGCCAGCAGTTCAGGGGGTTCGACTAATGAAAAACTGTTTTTT,CASSSGGSTNEKLFF
.,TRBJ2-7,TRBD1,TRBV14,TGTGCCAGCACCACAGGGACAGGGGTTTTCTACGAGCAGTACTTC,CASTTGTGVFYEQYF
.,TRBJ2-7,.,TRBV30,TGTGCCTGGAACCCCCAGCGGTTGGGTACCTACGAGCAGTACTTC,CAWNPQRLGTYEQYF
.,TRBJ1-2,.,TRBV28,TGTGCCAGCAGTTTATCCTCTAGGGGCTACACCTTC,CASSLSSRGYTF
.,TRBJ1-5,.,TRBV6-5,TGTGCCAGCAGTCCAGACCCGGGGGATCAGCCCCAGCATTTT,CASSPDPGDQPQHF
.,TRBJ2-5,.,TRBV5-1,TGCGCCAGCAGCTTGGAGTCTCTAGCAGAGACCCAGTACTTC,CASSLESLAETQYF